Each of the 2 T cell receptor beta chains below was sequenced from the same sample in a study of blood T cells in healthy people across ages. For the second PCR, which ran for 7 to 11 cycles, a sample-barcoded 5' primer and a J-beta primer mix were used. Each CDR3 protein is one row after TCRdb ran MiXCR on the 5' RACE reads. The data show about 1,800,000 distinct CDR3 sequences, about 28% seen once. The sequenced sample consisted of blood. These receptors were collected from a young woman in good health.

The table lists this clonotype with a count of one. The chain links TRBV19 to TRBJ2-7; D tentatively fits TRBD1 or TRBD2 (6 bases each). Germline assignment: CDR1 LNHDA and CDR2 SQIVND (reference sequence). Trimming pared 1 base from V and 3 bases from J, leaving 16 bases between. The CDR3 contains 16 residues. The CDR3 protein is CASSIGPGEEDYEQYF. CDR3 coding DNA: TGTGCCAGTAGTATAGGTCCAGGGGAGGAGGACTACGAGCAGTACTTC.

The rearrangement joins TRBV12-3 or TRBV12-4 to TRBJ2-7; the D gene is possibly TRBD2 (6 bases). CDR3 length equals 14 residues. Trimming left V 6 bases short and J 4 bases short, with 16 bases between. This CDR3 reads CASRFGAGPYEQYF. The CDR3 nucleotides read TGTGCCAGCAGGTTCGGAGCGGGTCCTTACGAGCAGTACTTC.